This TCR beta chain was observed in a study of blood T cell repertoires in COVID-19. Study as a whole: Samples of COVID-19 (acute and convalescent) were obtained from the United States, Italy and Spain. Nucleic acid was either cDNA or gDNA, and it came from T cells, B-cell-depleted T cells, or PBMCs.

Profiled with immunoSEQ multiplex PCR; TCRdb holds only in-frame clones, not every one. The profile shows roughly 81,000 clones, around 88% of them singletons. Trimming pared 7 bases from V and 1 base from J, leaving 14 bases between. The CDR3 covers 14 residues. Germline V gives CDR1 SGHRS, CDR2 YFSETQ. This clonotype was obtained from a man aged 25-45 years with acute or convalescent COVID-19. The sample comprised peripheral blood. The chain recombines TRBV5-1 with TRBJ1-1; D unclear. CDR3 in amino acids: CASREQRQNTEAFF. CDR3 DNA: TGCGCCAGCCGAGAGCAACGCCAGAACACTGAAGCTTTCTTT.